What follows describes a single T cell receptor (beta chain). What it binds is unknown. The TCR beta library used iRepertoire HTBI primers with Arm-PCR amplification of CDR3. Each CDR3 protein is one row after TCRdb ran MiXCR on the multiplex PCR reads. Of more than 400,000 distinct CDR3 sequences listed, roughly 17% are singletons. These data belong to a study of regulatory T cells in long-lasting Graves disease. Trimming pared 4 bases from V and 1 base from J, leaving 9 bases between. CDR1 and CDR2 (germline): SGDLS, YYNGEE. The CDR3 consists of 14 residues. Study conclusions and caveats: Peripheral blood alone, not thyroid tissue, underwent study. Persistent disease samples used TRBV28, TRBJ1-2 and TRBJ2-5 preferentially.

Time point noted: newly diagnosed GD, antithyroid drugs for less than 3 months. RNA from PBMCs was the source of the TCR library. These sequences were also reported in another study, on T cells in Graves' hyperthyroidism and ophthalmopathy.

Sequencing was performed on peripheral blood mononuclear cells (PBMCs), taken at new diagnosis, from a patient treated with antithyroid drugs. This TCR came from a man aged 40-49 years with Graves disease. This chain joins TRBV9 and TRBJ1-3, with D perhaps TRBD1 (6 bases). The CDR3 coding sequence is TGTGCCAGCAGCACCACAGGGTCTGGAAACACCATATATTTT. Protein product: CASSTTGSGNTIYF.